This entry describes one T cell receptor beta chain. Libraries were prepared by immunoSEQ multiplex PCR; TCRdb keeps only in-frame clonotypes and omits some of them. The sample holds 95,000 to 100,000 clones, 96% seen once. This entry belongs to a study of technical replicates of blood from a few donors. V was pared by 6 bases and J by 2 bases, with 19 bases between. CDR1 and CDR2 (germline): MDHEN, SYDVKM. The CDR3 runs 16 residues. The receptor comes from a human donor in good health. The chain has TRBV28 and TRBJ2-5; maybe TRBD2 (5 bases). The sequenced sample was T cells isolated from PBMCs. CDR3 nucleotides: TGTGCCAGCAGATTACCTAGTACGGGATTACAAGAGACCCAGTACTTC. Residues: CASRLPSTGLQETQYF. The full variable domain, rest sourced from reference TRBV28 and TRBJ2-5, is DVKVTQSSRYLVKRTGEKVFLECVQDMDHENMFWYRQDPGLGLRLIYFSYDVKMKEKGDIPEGYSVSREKKERFSLILESASTNQTSMYLCASRLPSTGLQETQYFGPGTRLLVL.